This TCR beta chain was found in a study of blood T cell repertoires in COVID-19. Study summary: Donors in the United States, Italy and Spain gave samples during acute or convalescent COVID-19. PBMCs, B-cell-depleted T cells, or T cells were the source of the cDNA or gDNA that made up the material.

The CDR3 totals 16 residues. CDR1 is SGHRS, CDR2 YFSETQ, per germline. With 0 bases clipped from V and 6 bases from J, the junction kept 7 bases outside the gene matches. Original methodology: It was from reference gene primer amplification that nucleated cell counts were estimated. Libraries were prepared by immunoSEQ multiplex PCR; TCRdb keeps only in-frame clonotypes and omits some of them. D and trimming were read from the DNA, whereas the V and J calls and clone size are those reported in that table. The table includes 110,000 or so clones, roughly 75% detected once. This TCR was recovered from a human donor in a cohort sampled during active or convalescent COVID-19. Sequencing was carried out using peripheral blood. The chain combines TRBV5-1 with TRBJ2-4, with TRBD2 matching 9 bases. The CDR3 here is CASSLVPAGGTNIQYF. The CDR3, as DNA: TGCGCCAGCAGCTTGGTTCCAGCGGGAGGAACAAACATTCAGTACTTC. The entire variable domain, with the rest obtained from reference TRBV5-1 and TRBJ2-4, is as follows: KAGVTQTPRYLIKTRGQQVTLSCSPISGHRSVSWYQQTPGQGLQFLFEYFSETQRNKGNFPGRFSGRQFSNSRSEMNVSTLELGDSALYLCASSLVPAGGTNIQYFGAGTRLSVL.